These T cell receptor beta chains were read from a single sample in a study of shared clonotypes between healthy human individuals. Data came from immunoSEQ multiplex PCR; TCRdb stores just in-frame clones and leaves some out. The repertoire has millions of clones, roughly 95% of them found once; the top ten carry roughly 0.13%. The sample was naive CD4+ T cells sorted from blood. Receptors were obtained from a man between 18 and 29 years old in good health. Each CDR3 is given with its conserved first and last residue. The D gene is left open where the match is weak. The size of a clone is reported for some rows only, either as once, few or many, or as a class for expanded clones.

D: NA; length: 15; J: TRBJ1-4; V: TRBV4-1; size: NA; CDR3: CASSQGQWVDEKLFF; DNA: TGCGCCAGCAGCCAAGGACAGTGGGTGGATGAAAAACTGTTTTTT
D: TRBD1; length: 13; J: TRBJ2-3; V: TRBV5-8; size: NA; CDR3: CASSSGQGYTQYF; DNA: TGTGCCAGCAGCTCGGGACAGGGGTACACGCAGTATTTT
D: NA; length: 13; J: TRBJ1-6; V: TRBV30; size: NA; CDR3: CAWTLGSLSPLHF; DNA: TGTGCCTGGACGCTCGGGTCGTTGTCACCCCTCCACTTT
D: TRBD2; length: 14; J: TRBJ2-1; V: TRBV10-3; size: NA; CDR3: CAIGTSGAYNEQFF; DNA: TGTGCCATCGGAACTAGCGGGGCATACAATGAGCAGTTCTTC
D: NA; length: 13; J: TRBJ2-7; V: TRBV18; size: NA; CDR3: CASSPQEGIEQYF; DNA: TGTGCCAGCTCACCACAGGAGGGCATAGAGCAGTACTTC
D: NA; length: 15; J: TRBJ2-3; V: TRBV7-6; size: NA; CDR3: CASSFSVSDTDTQYF; DNA: TGTGCCAGCAGCTTCTCCGTGTCAGACACAGATACGCAGTATTTT
D: NA; length: 12; J: TRBJ1-2; V: TRBV19; size: few; CDR3: CASRGQGFWYTF; DNA: TGTGCCAGTCGGGGGCAGGGTTTTTGGTACACCTTC
D: TRBD1; length: 13; J: TRBJ2-2; V: TRBV29-1; size: NA; CDR3: CSVLTGGSGELFF; DNA: TGCAGCGTTTTGACAGGGGGCAGCGGGGAGCTGTTTTTT
D: NA; length: 13; J: TRBJ2-4; V: TRBV11-1; size: NA; CDR3: CASRRQGGDIQYF; DNA: TGTGCCAGCAGACGCCAGGGTGGGGACATTCAGTACTTC
D: NA; length: 11; J: TRBJ2-5; V: TRBV30; size: once; CDR3: CAWQGYETQYF; DNA: TGTGCCTGGCAGGGGTATGAGACCCAGTACTTC
D: NA; length: 13; J: TRBJ1-5; V: TRBV6-1; size: NA; CDR3: CASSGTRYQPQHF; DNA: TGTGCCAGCAGTGGGACCAGATATCAGCCCCAGCATTTT
D: TRBD1; length: 13; J: TRBJ2-5; V: TRBV12-5; size: NA; CDR3: CASGRGQKETQYF; DNA: TGTGCTAGTGGCCGGGGACAGAAAGAGACCCAGTACTTC
D: NA; length: 18; J: TRBJ2-1; V: TRBV5-8; size: NA; CDR3: CASSLGNSAVGSYNEQFF; DNA: TGTGCCAGCAGCTTAGGGAATTCGGCTGTGGGTTCCTACAATGAGCAGTTCTTC
D: NA; length: 14; J: TRBJ2-5; V: TRBV25-1; size: NA; CDR3: CASSESLGVEDQYF; DNA: TGTGCCAGCAGTGAATCTTTAGGCGTTGAGGACCAGTACTTC
D: TRBD1; length: 14; J: TRBJ1-2; V: TRBV10-3; size: NA; CDR3: CAIGYGTGDHGYTF; DNA: TGTGCCATCGGTTACGGGACAGGGGATCATGGCTACACCTTC
D: NA; length: 13; J: TRBJ1-1; V: TRBV29-1; size: NA; CDR3: CSVEQGTNTEAFF; DNA: TGCAGCGTTGAGCAGGGAACGAACACTGAAGCTTTCTTT
D: TRBD1; length: 15; J: TRBJ1-1; V: TRBV5-1; size: NA; CDR3: CASSLGDRGNTEAFF; DNA: TGCGCCAGCAGTTTAGGGGACAGGGGGAACACTGAAGCTTTCTTT
D: TRBD1; length: 14; J: TRBJ2-7; V: TRBV19; size: NA; CDR3: CASSGQGTEGEQYF; DNA: TGTGCCAGTAGCGGACAGGGAACCGAGGGCGAGCAGTACTTC
D: TRBD1; length: 15; J: TRBJ2-5; V: TRBV27; size: NA; CDR3: CASSFPTGAQETQYF; DNA: TGTGCCAGCAGTTTCCCGACAGGGGCCCAAGAGACCCAGTACTTC
D: TRBD2; length: 14; J: TRBJ2-7; V: TRBV18; size: NA; CDR3: CASSRAGGAYEQYF; DNA: TGTGCCAGCTCACGGGCGGGGGGCGCCTACGAGCAGTACTTC
D: TRBD2; length: 14; J: TRBJ2-3; V: TRBV6-1; size: once; CDR3: CASSPGGPPDTQYF; DNA: TGTGCCAGCAGTCCGGGGGGGCCGCCTGATACGCAGTATTTT
D: NA; length: 13; J: TRBJ1-4; V: TRBV5-1; size: NA; CDR3: CASSPGLNEKLFF; DNA: TGCGCCAGCAGCCCAGGACTTAATGAAAAACTGTTTTTT
D: NA; length: 13; J: TRBJ2-2; V: TRBV2; size: NA; CDR3: CASKTGATGELFF; DNA: TGTGCCAGCAAGACCGGGGCCACCGGGGAGCTGTTTTTT
D: TRBD2; length: 16; J: TRBJ2-3; V: TRBV10-2; size: NA; CDR3: CASSEWASGKADTQYF; DNA: TGCGCCAGCAGTGAATGGGCTAGCGGGAAAGCAGATACGCAGTATTTT
D: NA; length: 13; J: TRBJ2-7; V: TRBV7-2; size: NA; CDR3: CASSKSGPYEQYF; DNA: TGTGCCAGCAGCAAGTCTGGGCCCTACGAGCAGTACTTC
D: NA; length: 14; J: TRBJ2-7; V: TRBV11-2; size: NA; CDR3: CASSTSDGPYEQYF; DNA: TGTGCCAGCAGCACCTCGGACGGACCCTACGAGCAGTACTTC